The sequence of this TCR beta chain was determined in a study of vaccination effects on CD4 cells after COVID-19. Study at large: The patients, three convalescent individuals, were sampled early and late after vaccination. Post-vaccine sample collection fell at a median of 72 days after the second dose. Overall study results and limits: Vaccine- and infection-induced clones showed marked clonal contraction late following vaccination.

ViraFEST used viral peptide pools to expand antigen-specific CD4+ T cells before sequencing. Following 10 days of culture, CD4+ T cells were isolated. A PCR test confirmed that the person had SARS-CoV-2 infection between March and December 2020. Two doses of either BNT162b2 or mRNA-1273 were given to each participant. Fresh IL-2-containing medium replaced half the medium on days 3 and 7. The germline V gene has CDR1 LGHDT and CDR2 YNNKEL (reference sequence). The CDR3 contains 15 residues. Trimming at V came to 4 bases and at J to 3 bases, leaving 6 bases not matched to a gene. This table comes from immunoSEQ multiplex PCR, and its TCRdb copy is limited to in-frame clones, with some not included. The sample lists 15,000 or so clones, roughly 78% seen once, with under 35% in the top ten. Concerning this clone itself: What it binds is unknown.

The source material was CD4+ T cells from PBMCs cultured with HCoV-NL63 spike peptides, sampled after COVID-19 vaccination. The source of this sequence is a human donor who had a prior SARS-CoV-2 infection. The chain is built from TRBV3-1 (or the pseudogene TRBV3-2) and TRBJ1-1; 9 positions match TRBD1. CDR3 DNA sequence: TGTGCCAGCAGCCTAGCCGGGACAGGGCACACTGAAGCTTTCTTT. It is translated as CASSLAGTGHTEAFF.